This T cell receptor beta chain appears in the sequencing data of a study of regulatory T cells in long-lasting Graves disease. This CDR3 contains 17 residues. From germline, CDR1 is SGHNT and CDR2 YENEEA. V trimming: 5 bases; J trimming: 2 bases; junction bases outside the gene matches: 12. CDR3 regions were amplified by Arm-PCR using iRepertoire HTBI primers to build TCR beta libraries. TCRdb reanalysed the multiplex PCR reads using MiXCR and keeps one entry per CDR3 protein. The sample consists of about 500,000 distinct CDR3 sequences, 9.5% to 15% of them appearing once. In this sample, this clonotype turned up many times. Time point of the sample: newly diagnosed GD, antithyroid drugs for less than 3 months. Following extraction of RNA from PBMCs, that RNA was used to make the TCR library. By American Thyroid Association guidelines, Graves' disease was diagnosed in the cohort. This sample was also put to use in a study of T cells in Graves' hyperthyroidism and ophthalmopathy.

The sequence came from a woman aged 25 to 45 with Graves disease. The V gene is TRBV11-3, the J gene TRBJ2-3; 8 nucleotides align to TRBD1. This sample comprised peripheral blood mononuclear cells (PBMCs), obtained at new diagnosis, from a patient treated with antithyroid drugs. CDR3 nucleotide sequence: TGTGCCAGCAGCCTAACACTAACAGGGGGACTCACAGATACGCAGTATTTT. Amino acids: CASSLTLTGGLTDTQYF.